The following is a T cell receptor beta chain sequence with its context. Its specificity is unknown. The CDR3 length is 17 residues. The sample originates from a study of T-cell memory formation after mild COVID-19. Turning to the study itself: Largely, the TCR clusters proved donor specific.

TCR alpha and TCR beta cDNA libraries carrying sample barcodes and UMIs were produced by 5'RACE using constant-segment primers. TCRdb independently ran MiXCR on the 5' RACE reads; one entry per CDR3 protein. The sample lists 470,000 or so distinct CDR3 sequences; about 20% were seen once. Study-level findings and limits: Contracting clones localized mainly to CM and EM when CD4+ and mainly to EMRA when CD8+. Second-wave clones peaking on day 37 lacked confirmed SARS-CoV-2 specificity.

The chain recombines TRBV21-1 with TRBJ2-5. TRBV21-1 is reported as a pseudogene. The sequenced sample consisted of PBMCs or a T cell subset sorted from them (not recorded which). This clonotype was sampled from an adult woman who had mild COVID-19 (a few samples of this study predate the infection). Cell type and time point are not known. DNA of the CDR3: TGTGCCAGCAGCAAAAGGTCAATGAGAATCCGTCGATGGACCCAGTACTTC. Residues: CASSKRSMRIRRWTQYF.